The clone carrying this TCR beta chain occurred many times. Antigen specificity is unknown. For CDR3 and TCR beta VDJ profiling, genomic DNA was the template used. TCRdb ran MiXCR on the reads and lists one entry per CDR3 protein. The table shows around 170,000 distinct CDR3 sequences, with approximately 51% occurring only once. The data derive from a study of CD8+CD57+ T cells in acquired aplastic anemia. Study in general: Mean yield of DNA from sorted CD4+ and CD8+ cells was 3 to 3.5 ug.

Before being chosen for sequencing, patients had shown CD8+CD57+ cell expansion by flow cytometry. The cohort consisted entirely of patients having severe acquired aplastic anemia. Overall study findings and caveats: The study identified 25 to 30 CD8+ CDR3 sequences shared by patients and controls. For CD8+ Simpson's diversity, patients and controls showed no significant difference.

Trimming took off 3 bases at V and 8 bases at J, with 11 bases between the two ends. This CDR3 has 13 residues. Germline loops: CDR1 SNHLY, CDR2 FYNNEI. The chain is built from TRBV2 and TRBJ2-1, with D maybe TRBD2 (6 bases). This receptor was obtained from a human donor with aplastic anemia. The specimen sequenced was sorted CD4+, CD8+, or CD8+CD57+ T cells (not recorded which) from PBMCs. The DNA of the CDR3 is TGTGCCAGCAGTGATGGGGGGATCCATGAGCAGTTCTTC. This translates into CASSDGGIHEQFF.